The clone carrying this T cell receptor beta chain was detected many times. V was clipped by 6 bases and J by 0 bases, with 12 bases between them. This CDR3 comprises 15 residues. Germline CDR1 reads LGHDT; CDR2 reads YNNKEL (reference sequence). The data stem from a study of T cells in Graves' hyperthyroidism and ophthalmopathy. With a duration under 2 months, the hyperthyroidism was newly diagnosed in patients aged 18 to 65. Lactation, pregnancy, other autoimmune disease or uncontrolled infection led to exclusion of patients. Preceding any ophthalmopathy symptoms, the blood sample dates from first hyperthyroidism diagnosis. From RNA transcripts, TCR beta CDR3 regions were amplified. The study used the HTBI primer set for a first-round RT-PCR of the TCR CDR3. TCRdb ran MiXCR on the multiplex PCR reads and lists one entry per CDR3 protein. Counted here are roughly 260,000 distinct CDR3 sequences, roughly 15% occurring once; the ten biggest clones make up approximately 12%.

Sequencing input: blood. This chain links TRBV3-1 with TRBJ2-1; D remains ambiguous. The TCR originated in a woman aged 40 to 50 with Graves' hyperthyroidism that later progressed to Graves' ophthalmopathy. CDR3 residues: CASSPVPSSYNEQFF. CDR3 bases: TGTGCCAGCAGTCCGGTCCCGAGCTCCTACAATGAGCAGTTCTTC.